This TCR beta chain was captured by sequencing in a study of cytomegalovirus exposure and HLA in healthy donors. The PCR was carried out with 60 Vbeta primers and 13 Jbeta primers. Repertoires were generated with immunoSEQ multiplex PCR, while TCRdb's copy carries only in-frame clones and drops some. The repertoire holds some 120,000 clones, with around 75% as singletons. CDR1 and CDR2 (germline): SGHVS, FQNEAQ. With 2 bases clipped from V and 4 bases from J, the junction kept 8 bases outside the gene matches. This CDR3 comprises 17 residues. Specimen: PBMCs. This TCR came from a man aged 55 to 70 in good health and CMV-seropositive. The rearrangement links TRBV7-8 to TRBJ2-5; TRBD2 agrees at 12 bases. The CDR3 region has the DNA TGTGCCAGCAGCTTACTAGCGGGGGGGCCGGTGAGAGAGACCCAGTACTTC. It yields the protein CASSLLAGGPVRETQYF.